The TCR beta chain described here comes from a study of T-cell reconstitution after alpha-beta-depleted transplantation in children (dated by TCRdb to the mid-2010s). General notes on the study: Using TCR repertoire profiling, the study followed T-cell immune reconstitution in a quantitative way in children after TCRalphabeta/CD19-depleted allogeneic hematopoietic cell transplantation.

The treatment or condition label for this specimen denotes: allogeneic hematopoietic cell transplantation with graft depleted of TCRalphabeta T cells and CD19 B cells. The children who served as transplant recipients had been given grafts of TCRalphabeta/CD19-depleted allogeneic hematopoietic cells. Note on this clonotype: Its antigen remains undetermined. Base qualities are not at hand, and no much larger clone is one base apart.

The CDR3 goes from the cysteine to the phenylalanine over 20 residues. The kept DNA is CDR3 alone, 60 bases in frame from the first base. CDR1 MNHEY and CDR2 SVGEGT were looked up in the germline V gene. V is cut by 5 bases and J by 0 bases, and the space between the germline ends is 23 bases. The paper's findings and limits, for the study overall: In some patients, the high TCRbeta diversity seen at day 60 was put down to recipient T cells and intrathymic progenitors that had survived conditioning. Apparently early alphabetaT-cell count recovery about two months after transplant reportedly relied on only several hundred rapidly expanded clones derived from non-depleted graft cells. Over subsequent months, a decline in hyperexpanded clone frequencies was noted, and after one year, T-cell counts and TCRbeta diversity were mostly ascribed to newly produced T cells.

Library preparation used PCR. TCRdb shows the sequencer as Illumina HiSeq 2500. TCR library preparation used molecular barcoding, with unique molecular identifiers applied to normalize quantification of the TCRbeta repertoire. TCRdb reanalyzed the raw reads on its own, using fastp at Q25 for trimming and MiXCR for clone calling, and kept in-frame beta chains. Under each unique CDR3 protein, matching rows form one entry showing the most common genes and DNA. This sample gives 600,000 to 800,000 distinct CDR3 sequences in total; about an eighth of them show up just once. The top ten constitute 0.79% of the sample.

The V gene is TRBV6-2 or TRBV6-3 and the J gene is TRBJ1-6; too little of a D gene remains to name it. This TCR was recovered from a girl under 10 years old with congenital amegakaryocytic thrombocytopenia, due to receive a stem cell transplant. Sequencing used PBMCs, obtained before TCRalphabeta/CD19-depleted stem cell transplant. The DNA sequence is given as TGTGCCAGCAGTACCAGACCTTGGGGAACCGGGAGCTCCTATAATTCACCCCTCCACTTT. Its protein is CASSTRPWGTGSSYNSPLHF.